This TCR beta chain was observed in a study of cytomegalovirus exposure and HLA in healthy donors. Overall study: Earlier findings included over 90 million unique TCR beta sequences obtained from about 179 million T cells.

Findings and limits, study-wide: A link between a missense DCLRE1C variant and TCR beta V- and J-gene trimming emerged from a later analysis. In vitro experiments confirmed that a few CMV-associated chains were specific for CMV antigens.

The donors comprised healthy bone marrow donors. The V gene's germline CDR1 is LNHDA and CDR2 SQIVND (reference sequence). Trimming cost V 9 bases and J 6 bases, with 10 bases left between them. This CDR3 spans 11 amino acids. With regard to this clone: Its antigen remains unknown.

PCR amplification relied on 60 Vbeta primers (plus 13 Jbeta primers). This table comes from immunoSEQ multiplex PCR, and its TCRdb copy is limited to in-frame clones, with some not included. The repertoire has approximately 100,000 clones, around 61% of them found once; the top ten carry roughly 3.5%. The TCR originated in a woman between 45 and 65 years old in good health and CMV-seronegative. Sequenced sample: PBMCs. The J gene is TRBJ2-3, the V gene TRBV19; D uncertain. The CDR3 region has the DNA TGTGCCAGCATTCGGTGGGATACGCAGTATTTT. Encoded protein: CASIRWDTQYF.